This T cell receptor (beta chain) is from a study of breast tumors, draining lymph nodes, adjacent tissues. Study-wide points: Tumor TCR diversity was below lymph nodes but above nontumor tissue.

A note on this clonotype: Its antigen is unidentified.

In TCRdb, the multiplex PCR reads were re-called with MiXCR into one record per CDR3 protein. The sample contains approximately 150,000 distinct CDR3 sequences, approximately 33% of which appear only once. The lymph nodes were axillary draining lymph nodes from breast cancer patients. The CDR3 spans 13 residues. V lost 6 bases and J 7 bases, leaving 12 bases between the germline ends. Germline V CDR1 and CDR2: WNHNN, SYGVQD (reference sequence). The sequenced material came from axillary lymph node tissue. The receptor comes from a female donor with breast cancer. Some clones in this sample may be carry-over from other donors' samples. This chain uses TRBV10-1 with TRBJ2-2; TRBD2 is a possible D gene (5 bases). CDR3 coding DNA: TGCGCCAGCAGGGACGCAGAGGGCGGGGAGCTGTTTTTT. It is translated as CASRDAEGGELFF.